These T cell receptor beta chains were read from a single sample in a study. TCRdb fed the 5' RACE reads into MiXCR, producing one record per CDR3 protein. Of around 10,000 distinct CDR3 sequences in the sample, 27% were seen once. The sample taken for sequencing was Tregs sorted from a lymph node. The receptors were gathered from a female donor with breast cancer. The CDR3 runs from the conserved cysteine through the conserved F or W. The D gene is left open where the match is weak. Only part of the rows carry a size: once, few, many, or a class if the clone is expanded.

d_call j_call v_call clone_size cdr3_length cdr3_aa cdr3_nt
- TRBJ1-2 TRBV5-1 many 14 CASSEDGGQDGYTF TGCGCCAGCAGCGAGGACGGAGGTCAGGATGGCTACACCTTC
- TRBJ2-7 TRBV9 - 13 CASSVAEEYELYF TGTGCCAGCAGCGTAGCTGAAGAGTACGAGCTGTACTTC
- TRBJ1-5 TRBV13 - 13 CASSVRGTQPQHF TGTGCCAGCAGCGTGAGAGGGACTCAGCCCCAGCATTTT
- TRBJ1-3 TRBV6-1 few 15 CASSEWVATGNTIYF TGTGCCAGCAGTGAATGGGTGGCAACTGGAAACACCATATATTTT
- TRBJ1-1 TRBV7-6 medium-sized 15 CASSYASGGVTEAFF TGTGCCAGCAGCTACGCCAGCGGGGGCGTAACTGAAGCTTTCTTT
- TRBJ1-2 TRBV6-1 many 13 CASSVIGNYGYTF TGTGCCAGCAGTGTCATAGGGAACTATGGCTACACCTTC
- TRBJ1-5 TRBV20-1 many 17 CSASSRGGDYSNQPQHF TGCAGTGCTAGTTCCCGGGGGGGGGATTATAGCAATCAGCCCCAGCATTTT
TRBD1 TRBJ2-1 TRBV20-1 - 15 CSASSHRGQYNEQFF TGCAGTGCTAGTTCGCACAGGGGGCAATACAATGAGCAGTTCTTC
TRBD1 TRBJ1-2 TRBV6-6 medium-sized 16 CASSYAQGAQNYGYAF TGTGCCAGCAGTTATGCACAGGGGGCGCAGAACTATGGCTACGCCTTC
- TRBJ2-7 TRBV12-3/TRBV12-4 medium-sized 15 CASSHPADSSYEQYF TGTGCCAGCAGTCATCCAGCGGATAGCTCCTACGAGCAGTACTTC
- TRBJ1-2 TRBV7-9 medium-sized 13 CASSPQANYGYTF TGTGCCAGCAGCCCGCAGGCTAACTATGGCTACACCTTC
- TRBJ1-1 TRBV4-1 medium-sized 15 CASSQVGGLNTEAFF TGCGCCAGCAGCCAGGTGGGGGGGTTGAACACTGAAGCTTTCTTT
TRBD1 TRBJ1-3 TRBV7-9 medium-sized 14 CASSLQGSDGTIYF TGTGCCAGCAGCCTACAGGGGTCTGACGGCACCATATATTTT
- TRBJ2-7 TRBV18 medium-sized 19 CASSPRFGESGNSPYEQYF TGTGCCAGCTCACCGAGGTTCGGGGAGTCGGGCAACTCCCCCTACGAGCAGTACTTC
- TRBJ1-1 TRBV27 medium-sized 13 CACTNYQGTEAFF TGTGCCTGCACGAACTACCAGGGGACTGAAGCTTTCTTT
- TRBJ2-7 TRBV10-3 medium-sized 14 CAISSGSEGVEQYF TGTGCCATCAGTTCGGGATCGGAGGGGGTCGAGCAGTACTTC
TRBD2 TRBJ2-1 TRBV4-2 medium-sized 14 CASSTIGTTYEQFF TGTGCCAGCAGCACCATCGGGACTACTTATGAGCAGTTCTTC
TRBD1 TRBJ2-7 TRBV7-9 medium-sized 14 CASSSDRVYYEQYF TGTGCCAGCAGCTCCGACAGGGTGTACTACGAGCAGTACTTC
- TRBJ1-1 TRBV6-1 - 14 CASTVAFMNTEASF TGTGCCAGCACTGTGGCTTTCATGAACACTGAAGCTTCCTTT
TRBD2 TRBJ2-1 TRBV10-1 - 16 CASSLGTSGRVDEQFF TGCGCCAGCAGCCTAGGGACTAGCGGGAGGGTCGATGAGCAGTTCTTC
TRBD1 TRBJ1-4 TRBV3-1 few 15 CASSHLDRGDEKLFF TGTGCCAGCAGCCATTTGGACAGGGGGGATGAAAAACTGTTTTTT
- TRBJ2-7 TRBV5-1 medium-sized 13 CASSLVGAHEQYF TGCGCCAGCAGCTTGGTTGGGGCCCACGAGCAGTACTTC
TRBD2 TRBJ2-1 TRBV6-5 medium-sized 15 CASSYGGLAGGGQFF TGTGCCAGCAGTTATGGAGGACTAGCGGGAGGGGGTCAGTTCTTC
- TRBJ1-6 TRBV5-8 few 13 CASTPLPGALLHF TGTGCCAGCACCCCCCTCCCTGGTGCCCTCCTCCACTTT
TRBD2 TRBJ2-3 TRBV20-1 medium-sized 15 CSAHATSGSEGGQYF TGCAGTGCTCACGCGACTAGCGGGAGCGAGGGTGGGCAGTATTTT
- TRBJ2-7 TRBV5-5 many 14 CASSLGTDSYEQYF TGTGCCAGCAGCTTAGGGACGGACTCCTACGAGCAGTACTTC
- TRBJ2-7 TRBV3-1 - 15 CASSQDRTSRSEQYF TGTGCCAGCAGCCAAGATCGCACTAGCCGGAGCGAGCAGTACTTC
- TRBJ1-1 TRBV12-3/TRBV12-4 medium-sized 14 CASRLLGSSTEAFF TGTGCCAGCAGACTCCTAGGGTCATCCACCGAAGCTTTCTTT
- TRBJ2-1 TRBV11-2 medium-sized 15 CASPPPGQTNNEQFF TGTGCCAGCCCCCCCCCGGGTCAGACAAACAATGAGCAGTTCTTC
- TRBJ1-4 TRBV27 many 15 CASSFTVATNEKLFF TGTGCCAGCAGTTTCACAGTTGCAACTAATGAAAAACTGTTTTTT
- TRBJ2-3 TRBV2 many 14 CASRALGVTDTQYF TGTGCCAGCAGGGCTCTGGGGGTCACAGATACGCAGTATTTT
- TRBJ1-2 TRBV20-1 medium-sized 18 CSAREDSGGGPSSYGYTF TGCAGTGCTAGAGAGGACTCAGGAGGGGGGCCCTCTTCCTATGGCTACACCTTC
TRBD1 TRBJ2-3 TRBV24-1 - 17 CATSGAGQGARVDTQYF TGTGCCACCAGTGGTGCGGGGCAGGGGGCGCGAGTGGATACACAGTATTTT
- TRBJ1-5 TRBV7-9 medium-sized 15 CASSSVGGSNQPQHF TGTGCCAGCAGCTCCGTAGGGGGGAGCAATCAGCCCCAGCATTTT
- TRBJ1-5 TRBV21-1 medium-sized 19 CASSKVATASGFSNQPQHF TGTGCCAGCAGCAAAGTAGCCACAGCCTCGGGTTTTAGCAATCAGCCCCAGCATTTT
TRBD2 TRBJ2-1 TRBV20-1 - 14 CSASLAGGTIGQFF TGCAGTGCTAGTTTAGCGGGAGGAACAATTGGGCAGTTCTTC
- TRBJ1-1 TRBV6-6 medium-sized 14 CASSYRTMNTEAFF TGTGCCAGCAGTTACCGGACCATGAACACTGAAGCTTTCTTT
- TRBJ2-5 TRBV12-3/TRBV12-4 few 11 CASSESETQYF TGTGCCAGCAGTGAGTCGGAGACCCAGTACTTC
TRBD1 TRBJ2-7 TRBV20-1 medium-sized 13 CSARDRVTYEQYF TGCAGTGCTAGGGACAGGGTGACCTACGAGCAGTACTTC
TRBD1 TRBJ2-1 TRBV6-4 - 14 CASSDGTGGNEQFF TGTGCCAGCAGTGACGGGACAGGGGGCAATGAGCAGTTCTTC
- TRBJ1-1 TRBV5-1 many 14 CASSGGVGGTEAFF TGCGCCAGCAGCGGTGGAGTAGGGGGCACTGAAGCTTTCTTT
TRBD1 TRBJ1-2 TRBV5-1 - 14 CASRSDRGTSGYTF TGCGCCAGCAGGTCGGACAGGGGCACATCTGGCTACACCTTC
- TRBJ1-4 TRBV9 many 16 CASSANGQTTNEKLFF TGTGCCAGCAGCGCCAACGGACAGACAACTAATGAAAAACTGTTTTTT
TRBD1 TRBJ2-7 TRBV9 many 12 CASSDRGYEQYF TGTGCCAGCAGCGACAGGGGCTACGAGCAGTACTTC
TRBD1 TRBJ2-7 TRBV4-1 medium-sized 16 CASSQPLQGGSYEQYF TGCGCCAGCAGCCAGCCCCTACAGGGGGGTAGCTACGAGCAGTACTTC
- TRBJ2-1 TRBV28 medium-sized 16 CASYTKGETLYNEQFF TGTGCCAGCTACACAAAGGGGGAGACCTTGTACAATGAGCAGTTCTTC
- TRBJ2-1 TRBV24-1 many 16 CATSESGTARYNEQFF TGTGCCACCAGTGAATCCGGGACCGCGAGATACAATGAGCAGTTCTTC
- TRBJ2-1 TRBV21-1 - 15 CASSKGGLAGGEQFF TGTGCCAGCAGCAAAGGAGGACTAGCGGGGGGTGAGCAGTTCTTC
- TRBJ2-1 TRBV12-3/TRBV12-4 - 14 CASSFGVPSDEQFF TGTGCCAGCAGTTTCGGTGTCCCTTCGGATGAGCAGTTCTTC
- TRBJ1-5 TRBV20-1 medium-sized 13 CSAPPPGNQPQHF TGCAGTGCTCCACCCCCCGGCAATCAGCCCCAGCATTTT
- TRBJ2-1 TRBV12-5 many 16 CASGAPASGIYNEQFF TGTGCTAGTGGGGCCCCAGCCAGCGGCATCTACAATGAGCAGTTCTTC
- TRBJ1-2 TRBV3-1 medium-sized 16 CASSHVGRGANYGYTF TGTGCCAGCAGCCATGTCGGGCGGGGAGCTAACTATGGCTACACCTTC